A single sample is the source of the 2 T cell receptor beta chains below, sequenced in a study of T-cell memory formation after mild COVID-19. TCRdb itself ran the 5' RACE reads through MiXCR, one entry per CDR3 protein. The data contain some 180,000 distinct CDR3 sequences, about 18% of them seen just once; the ten biggest clones take up about 4%. Sequencing was performed on PBMCs or a T cell subset sorted from them (not recorded which). These receptors originate from a man between 18 and 35 years old who had mild COVID-19 (a few samples of this study predate the infection). Cell type and time point are not known.

This clonotype turned up a few times. This chain links TRBV24-1 with TRBJ1-2; 9 bases align to TRBD1. The CDR3 extends over 13 amino acids. Per the germline V gene, CDR1 is KGHDR and CDR2 is SFDVKD. Losses at the gene ends were 4 bases for V and 7 bases for J; bases not matched to a gene: 3. CDR3 nucleotides: TGTGCCACCAGTGAGGGACAGGGACTTGGCTACACCTTC. Amino acids: CATSEGQGLGYTF.

This clonotype was detected only a few times. This chain links TRBV5-1 with TRBJ2-3; possible D gene TRBD1, 5 bases. The germline CDR1 and CDR2 sequences are SGHRS and YFSETQ. V lost 0 bases and J lost 0, with 14 bases in between. CDR3 length equals 17 residues. CDR3: CASSLARPAGSTDTQYF. CDR3 nucleotides: TGCGCCAGCAGCTTGGCGCGTCCGGCAGGGAGCACAGATACGCAGTATTTT. Together with reference TRBV5-1 and TRBJ2-3, the CDR3 gives the full variable domain: KAGVTQTPRYLIKTRGQQVTLSCSPISGHRSVSWYQQTPGQGLQFLFEYFSETQRNKGNFPGRFSGRQFSNSRSEMNVSTLELGDSALYLCASSLARPAGSTDTQYFGPGTRLTVL.